This passage covers 26 T cell receptor beta chains from one sample sequenced in a study of blood T cells in healthy people across ages (dated by TCRdb to the mid-2010s). The library was built by means of 5' RACE. The listed sequencing device is Illumina HiSeq 2500. The second PCR ran for about 6 to 12 cycles and used a J-beta primer mix along with a sample-barcoded 5' primer. The public reads were reanalyzed by TCRdb: fastp trimming at Q25, MiXCR alignment, in-frame beta chains only. Rows are unified per CDR3 protein, each entry keeping the most common DNA and genes. This sample holds over a million distinct CDR3 sequences; 42% were observed only once. Jointly, the top ten make up 6.5% to 10% of the sample. What was sequenced was blood. Source of these receptors: a woman younger than 35 in good health.

DNA for the CDR3: TGTGCCAGCAGTTCTCGACTAGGTGGCACAGATACGCAGTATTTT. It encodes CASSSRLGGTDTQYF. The chain carries TRBV12-3 or TRBV12-4 and TRBJ2-3, with TRBD2 as a possible D gene (6 bases). V lost 4 bases, J lost 1 base, and 12 bases lay in between. The CDR3 consists of 15 residues.

The genes are TRBV7-2 and TRBJ2-7; 9 bases map to TRBD1. Germline loops: CDR1 SGHTA, CDR2 FQGNSA. Germline trimming cut 4 bases from V and 3 bases from J; bases unmatched to any gene: 7. This CDR3 region has 15 residues. CDR3 region: CASSSGQGPFYEQYF. The CDR3 DNA sequence: TGTGCCAGCAGCTCCGGACAGGGGCCCTTCTACGAGCAGTACTTC.

The V call is TRBV4-1, the J call TRBJ2-2, with 10 bases identical to TRBD2. With V trimmed by 0 bases and J by 5 bases, 12 bases remained unmatched. Germline V gene sequence: CDR1 MGHRA, CDR2 YSYEKL. The CDR3 is made up of 19 amino acids. CDR3 residues: CASSQEPLAGESLTGELFF. CDR3 nucleotides: TGCGCCAGCAGCCAAGAGCCCCTAGCGGGAGAGAGTCTAACCGGGGAGCTGTTTTTT.

The chain employs TRBV4-2 and TRBJ2-2, with no clear D. Per the germline V gene, CDR1 is LGHNA and CDR2 is YNFKEQ. This CDR3 region has 16 residues. With 7 bases removed from V and 2 bases from J, the gap between germline ends came to 17 bases. CDR3 bases: TGTGCCAGCACCCGCGCCATTAGCAGCAACACCGGGGAGCTGTTTTTT. Translating it yields CASTRAISSNTGELFF.

Remarks on this clonotype: Just one base apart from a much larger clone, this may be a read error. The J gene is TRBJ1-2, the V gene TRBV7-2, with 12 nucleotides matching TRBD1. CDR3 length: 15 amino acids. V was pared by 5 bases and J by 3 bases, with 4 bases of the junction left unmatched. Germline V gene sequence: CDR1 SGHTA, CDR2 FQGNSA. The CDR3 loop is CASSGDRGLHYGYTF. The CDR3 DNA reads as TGTGCCAGCAGCGGGGACAGGGGGCTACACTATGGCTACACCTTC. Together with reference TRBV7-2 and TRBJ1-2, the CDR3 gives the full variable domain: GAGVSQSPSNKVTEKGKDVELRCDPISGHTALYWYRQSLGQGLEFLIYFQGNSAPDKSGLPSDRFSAERTGGSVSTLTIQRTQQEDSAVYLCASSGDRGLHYGYTFGSGTRLTVV.

The table lists this clonotype with a few counts. The rearrangement joins TRBV6-6 to TRBJ2-5; 11 positions agree with TRBD1. Germline V lookup: CDR1 MNHNY, CDR2 SVGAGI (reference sequence). V lost 2 bases and J lost 2; bases outside the gene matches: 1. CDR3 size: 15 residues. DNA for the CDR3: TGTGCCAGCAGTTACGGGACAGGGGGACAAGAGACCCAGTACTTC. Protein product: CASSYGTGGQETQYF.

Regarding this clonotype: One end of the junction varies from germline; a read error may be responsible. This chain joins TRBV19 and TRBJ2-5; 11 bases are a match to TRBD1. The DNA end is more similar to TRBJ2-7, so the J call may be wrong. Germline V gives CDR1 LNHDA, CDR2 SQIVND (reference sequence). This CDR3 is built from 16 residues. The CDR3 sequence is CAGSLPGQGDPYEQYF. The CDR3 DNA is TGTGCCGGTAGCCTACCGGGACAGGGGGACCCCTACGAGCAGTACTTC.

The chain joins TRBV6-1 to TRBJ1-2; TRBD1 aligns across 7 bases. From germline, CDR1 is MNHNS and CDR2 SASEGT. The CDR3 is 14 residues long. V dropped 6 bases and J dropped 6; count of bases not matched to a gene: 10. CDR3 amino acids: CASRDREKIHGYTF. The CDR3 DNA sequence: TGTGCCAGCAGAGACAGGGAAAAGATCCATGGCTACACCTTC.

The CDR3 region is CASSQDTGGTEAFF. In DNA, the CDR3 is TGCGCCAGCAGCCAAGATACAGGTGGCACTGAAGCTTTCTTT. This chain connects TRBV4-1 to TRBJ1-1, with D possibly matching TRBD1 (5 bases). V was trimmed by 0 bases and J by 4 bases, leaving 9 bases between them. Germline V gene data show CDR1 as MGHRA and CDR2 as YSYEKL. The CDR3 sequence is 14 residues long.

The genes are TRBV20-1 and TRBJ2-5; D call uncertain. V gave up 5 bases and J gave up 5 bases, with 18 bases separating them. CDR1 is DFQATT and CDR2 is SNEGSKA in the germline V gene (reference sequence). This CDR3 has 14 residues. The CDR3 is CSAVYTWVKETQYF. As DNA, the CDR3 is TGCAGTGCTGTATATACCTGGGTCAAGGAGACCCAGTACTTC.

The chain joins TRBV30 to TRBJ2-3, with D maybe TRBD1 (6 bases). Germline V gives CDR1 GTSNPN, CDR2 SVGIG (reference sequence). The CDR3 totals 14 residues. V was shortened by 2 bases and J by 1 base, with 10 bases between the two germline ends. As DNA, the CDR3 is TGTGCCTGGAGTCCAGGGGTGGGCACAGATACGCAGTATTTT. It codes for CAWSPGVGTDTQYF.

This chain links TRBV20-1 with TRBJ1-1; D remains unclear. Germline CDR1 and CDR2: DFQATT and SNEGSKA (reference sequence). The CDR3 has 14 residues. V dropped 2 bases and J dropped 4 bases, with 14 bases sitting between them. CDR3 DNA: TGCAGTGCTAGAAACCTAGGAGGGTCCACTGAAGCTTTCTTT. Translating gives CSARNLGGSTEAFF.

The chain has TRBV11-2 and TRBJ1-1, with D perhaps TRBD1 (6 bases). CDR1 is SGHAT and CDR2 is FQNNGV in the germline V gene. CDR3 size: 13 residues. V lost 1 base and J 13 bases, leaving 16 bases between the germline ends. CDR3 region: CASSLAPGRGGFF. The CDR3 DNA reads TGTGCCAGCAGCTTAGCCCCGGGCAGGGGTGGTTTCTTT.

The rearrangement joins TRBV9 to TRBJ2-7; 7 bases fit TRBD2. The CDR3 is 15 amino acids. Germline CDR1 and CDR2: SGDLS and YYNGEE. V was clipped by 0 bases and J by 2 bases; unmatched bases: 5. The CDR3, as DNA: TGTGCCAGCAGCGTAGGGGCTAGCGGTACCTACGAGCAGTACTTC. Protein product: CASSVGASGTYEQYF.

V is TRBV20-1 and J is TRBJ2-7; 14 nucleotides align to TRBD2. The J call may be faulty, since TRBJ2-5 better matches the DNA end. Per germline, CDR1 DFQATT and CDR2 SNEGSKA (reference sequence). The CDR3 totals 14 residues. The CDR3 DNA follows: TGCAGTACTTCGACTAGCGGGGGGGTTGAGACCCAGTACTTC. Amino acid sequence: CSTSTSGGVETQYF.

The chain carries TRBV4-1 and TRBJ2-1; no clear D gene. V lost 4 bases and J 5 bases, leaving 12 bases between the germline ends. CDR1 MGHRA and CDR2 YSYEKL come from the germline V gene. This CDR3 has 14 amino acids. Here the CDR3 DNA reads TGCGCCAGCAGCCTGCGAGGCCCCAACAATGAGCAGTTCTTC. Its translation: CASSLRGPNNEQFF.

The sample holds a few counts of this clonotype. The V and J genes are TRBV6-1 and TRBJ2-7, with 7 bases that match TRBD1. The V and J ends lost 8 bases and 5 bases, in that order; junction bases with no gene match: 9. CDR3 size: 13 residues. Germline assignment: CDR1 MNHNS and CDR2 SASEGT. The CDR3 DNA is TGTGCCAGCTGGGGACAGCCTGGGAACGAGCAGTACTTC. Its protein is CASWGQPGNEQYF.

This clonotype occurred a few times. The chain carries TRBV10-3 and TRBJ1-2; a weak D match, TRBD1 (5 bases). This CDR3 has 13 amino acids. The germline V gene encodes CDR1 ENHRY and CDR2 SYGVKD. V was pared by 8 bases and J by 0 bases, with 10 bases between. For the CDR3, the DNA is TGTGCCATCGGGGCGGGAGCTAACTATGGCTACACCTTC. Its protein product is CAIGAGANYGYTF.

A few counts support this clonotype. The rearrangement joins TRBV12-3 or TRBV12-4 to TRBJ2-2; no definite D call. This CDR3 has 13 residues. Trimming left V 5 bases short and J 6 bases short, with 10 bases between. CDR3 protein: CASSPDGPGELFF. The DNA of the CDR3 is TGTGCCAGCAGTCCAGATGGTCCCGGGGAGCTGTTTTTT.

This clonotype was picked up a small number of times. The CDR3 here is CASSLGGNLAKNIQYF. Written as DNA, the CDR3 is TGTGCCAGCAGTTTAGGGGGGAACCTAGCCAAAAACATTCAGTACTTC. V is TRBV27 and J is TRBJ2-4; D is perhaps TRBD2 (6 bases). Deletions cut 2 bases from V and 0 bases from J, with 11 bases between. Germline V CDR1 and CDR2: MNHEY, SMNVEV (reference sequence). CDR3 length: 16 residues.

The chain carries TRBV7-9 and TRBJ2-5; a possible D gene is TRBD1 (6 bases). This CDR3 has 11 amino acids. Germline loops: CDR1 SEHNR, CDR2 FQNEAQ (reference sequence). Trimming removed 4 bases from V and 13 bases from J, with 13 bases in between. The CDR3 DNA sequence: TGTGCCAGCAGCTCAGAAGGACAGCCGTACTTC. Translating gives CASSSEGQPYF.

Of note for this clonotype: The junction departs from the called germline gene at one end, perhaps through a read error. The genes are TRBV24-1 and TRBJ2-1; 9 bases match TRBD2. This CDR3 is built from 16 residues. Germline V CDR1 and CDR2: KGHDR, SFDVKD. CDR3 nucleotide sequence: TGTGCCACCAGTGCTTTTAGCGGGAGCTCCCACAATGAGCAGTTCTTC. Encoded protein: CATSAFSGSSHNEQFF.

The chain employs TRBV6-5 and TRBJ1-2, with TRBD1 identical over 8 bases. Trimming removed 2 bases from V and 6 bases from J; junction bases left unmatched: 8. Germline V gives CDR1 MNHEY, CDR2 SVGAGI. The CDR3 runs 15 residues. The CDR3 loop is CASSYNANRGDGYTF. As DNA, the CDR3 is TGTGCCAGCAGTTACAATGCCAACAGGGGGGATGGCTACACCTTC.

This clonotype was seen at least ten times. This chain connects TRBV5-5 to TRBJ1-2; D uncertain. V dropped 4 bases and J dropped 4 bases, with 5 bases sitting between them. This CDR3 spans 11 amino acids. Germline CDR1 and CDR2: SGHKS and YYEKEE (reference sequence). In DNA form, the CDR3 reads TGTGCCAGCAGCGACCCCTATGGCTACACCTTC. It yields the protein CASSDPYGYTF.

This clonotype showed up many times. The chain carries TRBV29-1 and TRBJ2-1; 9 nucleotides agree with TRBD2. The V and J ends lost 4 bases and 2 bases, in that order; junction bases with no gene match: 9. Germline-derived CDR1 and CDR2 are SQVTM and ANQGSEA. There are 16 residues in the CDR3. The CDR3 spells CSVGGSGSTTYNEQFF. Written as DNA, the CDR3 is TGCAGCGTTGGGGGTAGCGGGAGCACAACCTACAATGAGCAGTTCTTC.

The gene calls are TRBV3-1 and TRBJ1-4; D call uncertain. The germline gives CDR1 LGHDT, CDR2 YNNKEL (reference sequence). Trimming removed 0 bases at V and 3 bases at J, with 5 bases between. This CDR3 has 14 residues. The CDR3, as DNA: TGTGCCAGCAGCCAAGATCATGCTAATGAAAAACTGTTTTTT. It codes for CASSQDHANEKLFF.